A single sample is the source of the 17 T cell receptor beta chains below, sequenced in a study of esophageal squamous cell carcinoma under preoperative chemotherapy. TCRdb analysed the PCR reads with MiXCR anew, one entry per CDR3 protein. The table shows around 11,000 distinct CDR3 sequences, with roughly 60% occurring only once. As for time point: after preoperative PTX-NDP chemotherapy. Sampling took place from a patient given preoperative chemotherapy. These receptors all come from a human donor with esophageal squamous cell carcinoma. The donor label of this sample is uncertain.

For this clonotype: It may be a read error: a sequence one base away is much more abundant. V gene TRBV5-1 combines with J gene TRBJ2-1; D possibly corresponds to TRBD2 (5 bases). This CDR3 region has 14 residues. Germline lookup yields CDR1 SGHRS and CDR2 YFSETQ. As DNA, the CDR3 is TGCGCCAGCAGCCCCCGAGGAGGCCCCAATGGGCAGTTCTTC. Protein sequence: CASSPRGGPNGQFF.

At least ten counts were recorded for this clonotype. The chain is built from TRBV6-1 and TRBJ2-2; D perhaps matches TRBD1 (5 bases). Germline lookup yields CDR1 MNHNS and CDR2 SASEGT. The CDR3 length is 14 residues. V lost 6 bases and J 7 bases, leaving 15 bases between the germline ends. CDR3 amino acids: CASSQGLRGGELFF. As DNA, the CDR3 is TGTGCCAGCAGCCAGGGCCTAAGGGGCGGGGAGCTGTTTTTT.

By share, this clonotype counts as medium-sized. The chain carries TRBV6-1 and TRBJ2-1, with 10 bases aligning to TRBD1. The J call is uncertain, as TRBJ2-7 better fits the DNA end. Germline CDR1 and CDR2: MNHNS and SASEGT. The CDR3 runs 15 residues. The CDR3 coding sequence is TGTGCCAGCAGTCTGGGGACAGGGGTTACCTACGAGCAGTACTTC. Protein: CASSLGTGVTYEQYF.

In its sample, this clonotype was seen once. V gene TRBV6-1 combines with J gene TRBJ2-1, with D possibly TRBD1 on 5 matching bases. The better agreement between TRBJ2-7 and the DNA end casts doubt on the J call. Germline assignment: CDR1 MNHNS and CDR2 SASEGT. The CDR3 sequence is 16 residues long. CDR3 in amino acids: CASSELGLRDTNTQYF. CDR3 sequence (DNA): TGTGCCAGCAGTGAATTGGGGCTAAGAGACACAAATACGCAGTACTTC.

The genes are TRBV12-3 or TRBV12-4 and TRBJ2-4, with 7 bases that match TRBD2. The length of the CDR3 is 14 residues. CDR3 nucleotide sequence: TGTGCGGGCAGTGGGGGGGGAGCCCAAGAGATTCAGTACTTC. This sequence encodes CAGSGGGAQEIQYF.

This clonotype is medium-sized (0.01 to 0.1%) in the sample. The chain carries TRBV7-2 and TRBJ2-1; D not resolved. The CDR3 spans 15 residues. Trimming pared 0 bases from V and 10 bases from J, leaving 16 bases between. Germline values: CDR1 SGHTA, CDR2 FQGNSA. DNA of the CDR3: TGTGCCAGCAGCTTAGCGGGCGGCTTCCCCTACGAGCAGTTCTTC. Its protein is CASSLAGGFPYEQFF.

This clonotype was seen more than once but under ten times. V is TRBV7-2 and J is TRBJ2-1; D remains ambiguous. Germline CDR1 reads SGHTA; CDR2 reads FQGNSA. Trimming stripped 1 base from V and 0 bases from J, with 7 bases between. CDR3 length: 15 residues. The CDR3 protein is CASSLEYTSYNEQFF. The DNA for the CDR3 is TGTGCCAGCAGCTTAGAATATACCTCCTACAATGAGCAGTTCTTC.

The V and J genes are TRBV6-4 and TRBJ2-3; D perhaps matches TRBD2 (6 bases). Trimming pared 3 bases from V and 2 bases from J, leaving 6 bases between. The CDR3 runs to 13 residues. The germline gives CDR1 MRHNA, CDR2 SNTAGT. The CDR3 DNA reads as TGTGCCAGCAGTGAGCGGGACACAGATACGCAGTATTTT. This gives the protein CASSERDTDTQYF.

CDR3 sequence: CASSSQSYNEQFF. The CDR3, as DNA: TGTGCCAGCAGTTCGCAGTCCTACAATGAGCAGTTCTTC. This rearrangement joins TRBV6-5 to TRBJ2-1, with D hard to call. In germline, CDR1 is MNHEY, CDR2 SVGAGI. Trimming removed 4 bases from V and 1 base from J, with 5 bases in between. The CDR3 is 13 amino acids.

This clonotype occurred a few times. The chain couples TRBV7-2 to TRBJ2-5; possibly TRBD1 or TRBD2 for D (6 bases each). Germline CDR1 reads SGHTA; CDR2 reads FQGNSA. V was cut by 4 bases and J by 5 bases, with 20 bases left in between. This CDR3 has 16 residues. CDR3 loop: CASSSRKGGVSETQYF. In nucleotides, the CDR3 is TGTGCCAGCAGCTCCCGGAAGGGGGGTGTTTCCGAGACCCAGTACTTC. The full variable domain, completed using reference TRBV7-2 and TRBJ2-5, is GAGVSQSPSNKVTEKGKDVELRCDPISGHTALYWYRQSLGQGLEFLIYFQGNSAPDKSGLPSDRFSAERTGGSVSTLTIQRTQQEDSAVYLCASSSRKGGVSETQYFGPGTRLLVL.

The rearrangement links TRBV10-2 to TRBJ2-1; D remains ambiguous. This CDR3 is 13 amino acids long. The germline V and J ends were trimmed by 3 bases and 10 bases, with 13 bases remaining between them. Germline loops: CDR1 WSHSY, CDR2 SAAADI. Here the CDR3 DNA reads TGCGCCAGCAGTGAAACACCTCCCCCCGAGCAGTTCTTC. It yields the protein CASSETPPPEQFF.

This chain joins TRBV11-3 and TRBJ2-1; D might be TRBD1 (5 bases). The end of the DNA is better explained by TRBJ2-7, so the J call may be wrong. Germline V gene data show CDR1 as SGHNT and CDR2 as YENEEA. This CDR3 is 13 amino acids long. CDR3 amino acids: CASSPQVSYEQYF. CDR3 DNA sequence: TGTGCCAGCAGCCCACAGGTCTCCTACGAGCAGTACTTC.

This clonotype was picked up a small number of times. Being one base from a much bigger clone, this may be a read error. This sequence joins TRBV6-1 and TRBJ2-1; 8 bases match TRBD1. The J call may be in error: the DNA end matches TRBJ2-7 better. Germline V gene lookup returns CDR1 MNHNS and CDR2 SASEGT. There are 14 residues in the CDR3. CDR3 residues: CASRWDRRAHEQYF. In DNA form, the CDR3 reads TGTGCCAGCAGATGGGACAGGAGGGCCCACGAGCAGTACTTC.

Here the CDR3 reads CASSESGRRAKNTQYF. The CDR3 bases are TGTGCCAGCAGTGAATCGGGGCGGAGAGCCAAAAATACGCAGTATTTT. The chain carries TRBV6-1 and TRBJ2-4; either TRBD1 or TRBD2 may fit D (5 bases each). Judging by the DNA end, TRBJ2-3 fits better; the J call may be wrong. Looked up from germline, CDR1 is MNHNS and CDR2 is SASEGT. CDR3 length: 16 amino acids.

This clonotype was seen a few times. The J gene is TRBJ2-1, the V gene TRBV27, with D perhaps TRBD2 (6 bases). With 1 base removed from V and 5 bases from J, the gap between germline ends came to 12 bases. The germline CDR1 and CDR2 sequences are MNHEY and SMNVEV (reference sequence). This CDR3 comprises 15 residues. This CDR3 is CASSLWSSANNEQFF. As DNA, the CDR3 is TGTGCCAGCAGTTTATGGTCTAGCGCAAACAATGAGCAGTTCTTC.

The J gene is TRBJ2-4, the V gene TRBV6-1; D might be TRBD1 (6 bases). The last part of the DNA fits TRBJ2-1 better; the J call may be wrong. CDR1 and CDR2 from the germline V gene are MNHNS and SASEGT. CDR3 length: 15 residues. The CDR3 DNA is TGTGCCAGCAGGGTGGACAGATCTGTTTCAAATGAGCAGTTCTTC. Its protein is CASRVDRSVSNEQFF.

This chain joins TRBV6-1 and TRBJ2-3, with a tentative D call TRBD2 (5 bases). TRBJ2-7 explains the end of the DNA better; the J call may be wrong. Germline V gene data show CDR1 as MNHNS and CDR2 as SASEGT. The CDR3 runs to 13 residues. The CDR3 loop is CASKEVRIDKQYF. CDR3 coding DNA: TGTGCCAGCAAGGAGGTGAGGATAGATAAGCAGTACTTC.